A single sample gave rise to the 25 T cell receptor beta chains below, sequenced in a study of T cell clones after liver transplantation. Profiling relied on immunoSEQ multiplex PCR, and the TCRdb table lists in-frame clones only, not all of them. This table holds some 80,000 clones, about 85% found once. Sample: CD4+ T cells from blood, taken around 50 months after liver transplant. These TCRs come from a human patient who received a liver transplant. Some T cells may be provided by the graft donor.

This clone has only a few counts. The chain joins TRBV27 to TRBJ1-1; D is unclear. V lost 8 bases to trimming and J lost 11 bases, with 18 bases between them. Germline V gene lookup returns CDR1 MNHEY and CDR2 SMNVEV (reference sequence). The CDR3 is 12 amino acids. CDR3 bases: TGTGCCAGCCTGGCTACATTAGGAGAGGCTTTCTTT. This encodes CASLATLGEAFF.

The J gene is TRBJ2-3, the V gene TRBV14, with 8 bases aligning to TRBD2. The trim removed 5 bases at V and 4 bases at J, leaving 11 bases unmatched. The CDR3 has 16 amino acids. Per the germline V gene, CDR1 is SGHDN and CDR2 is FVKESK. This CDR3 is CASSSILAGLADTQYF. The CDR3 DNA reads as TGTGCCAGCAGCTCAATTCTAGCGGGCCTGGCAGATACGCAGTATTTT.

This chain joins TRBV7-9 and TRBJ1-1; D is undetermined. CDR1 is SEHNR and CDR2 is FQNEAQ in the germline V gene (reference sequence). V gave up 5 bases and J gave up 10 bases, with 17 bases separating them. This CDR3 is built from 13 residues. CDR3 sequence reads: CASSRGADRRAFF. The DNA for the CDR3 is TGTGCCAGCAGCCGCGGAGCGGACCGGCGAGCTTTCTTT. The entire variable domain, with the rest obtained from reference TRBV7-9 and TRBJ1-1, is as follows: DTGVSQNPRHKITKRGQNVTFRCDPISEHNRLYWYRQTLGQGPEFLTYFQNEAQLEKSRLLSDRFSAERPKGSFSTLEIQRTEQGDSAMYLCASSRGADRRAFFGQGTRLTVV.

CDR3 sequence reads: CASSPLAGSLGTQYF. CDR3 DNA sequence: TGTGCCAGCTCACCTCTCGCGGGTAGCCTCGGGACCCAGTACTTC. The chain is built from TRBV18 and TRBJ2-5; D may be TRBD2 (5 bases). Germline assignment: CDR1 KGHSH and CDR2 LQKENI. Trimming left V 3 bases short and J 7 bases short, with 18 bases between. The CDR3 is 15 residues long.

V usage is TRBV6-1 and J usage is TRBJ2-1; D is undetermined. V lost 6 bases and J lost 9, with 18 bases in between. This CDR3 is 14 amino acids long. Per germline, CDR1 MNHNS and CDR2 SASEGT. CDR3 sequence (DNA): TGTGCCAGCAGGACACAGTTTCAGTTCGGTGAGCAGTTCTTC. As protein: CASRTQFQFGEQFF.

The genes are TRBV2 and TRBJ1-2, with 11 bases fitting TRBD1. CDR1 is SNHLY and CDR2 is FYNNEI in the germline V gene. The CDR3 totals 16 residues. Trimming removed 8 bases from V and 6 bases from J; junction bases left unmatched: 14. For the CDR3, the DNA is TGTGCCAGCCTGGGGACAGGGGGGTTGGATTTTAATGGCTACACCTTC. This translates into CASLGTGGLDFNGYTF. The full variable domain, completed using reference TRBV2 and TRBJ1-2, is EPEVTQTPSHQVTQMGQEVILRCVPISNHLYFYWYRQILGQKVEFLVSFYNNEISEKSEIFDDQFSVERPDGSNFTLKIRSTKLEDSAMYFCASLGTGGLDFNGYTFGSGTRLTVV.

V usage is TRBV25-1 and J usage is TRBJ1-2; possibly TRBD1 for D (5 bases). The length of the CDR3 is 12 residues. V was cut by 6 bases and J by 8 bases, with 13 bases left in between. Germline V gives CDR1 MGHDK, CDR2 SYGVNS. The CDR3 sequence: CASSRDWGGYTF. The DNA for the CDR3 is TGTGCCAGCAGCAGGGATTGGGGGGGCTACACCTTC.

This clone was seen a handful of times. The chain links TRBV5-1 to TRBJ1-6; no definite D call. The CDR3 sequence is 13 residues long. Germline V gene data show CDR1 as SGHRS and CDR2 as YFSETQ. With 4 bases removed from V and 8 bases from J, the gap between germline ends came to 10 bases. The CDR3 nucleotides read TGCGCCAGCAGCCCCGTCTCCGATTCACCCCTCCACTTT. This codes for CASSPVSDSPLHF.

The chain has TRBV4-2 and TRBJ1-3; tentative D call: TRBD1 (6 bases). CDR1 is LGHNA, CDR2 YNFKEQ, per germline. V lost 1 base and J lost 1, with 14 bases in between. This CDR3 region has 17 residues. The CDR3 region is CASSQVGGRVSGNTIYF. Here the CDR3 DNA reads TGTGCCAGCAGCCAAGTCGGGGGGCGAGTATCTGGAAACACCATATATTTT.

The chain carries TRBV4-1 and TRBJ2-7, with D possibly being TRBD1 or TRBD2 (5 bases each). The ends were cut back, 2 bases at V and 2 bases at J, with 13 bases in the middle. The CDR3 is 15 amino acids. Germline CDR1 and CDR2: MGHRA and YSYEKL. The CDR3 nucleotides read TGCGCCAGCAGCCAACCCGGGACGGGACCCTACGAGCAGTACTTC. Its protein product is CASSQPGTGPYEQYF.

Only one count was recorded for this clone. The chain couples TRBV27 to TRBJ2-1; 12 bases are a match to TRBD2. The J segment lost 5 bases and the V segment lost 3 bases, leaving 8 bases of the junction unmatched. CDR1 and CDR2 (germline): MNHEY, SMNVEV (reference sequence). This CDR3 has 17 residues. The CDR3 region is CASSFSSGTSGHNEQFF. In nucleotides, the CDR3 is TGTGCCAGCAGTTTTTCGTCTGGGACTAGCGGGCACAATGAGCAGTTCTTC.

CDR3 DNA: TGTGCCAGCAGCCACCCACCCCTGAGGGACTCACCCCTCCACTTT. It encodes CASSHPPLRDSPLHF. The V gene is TRBV27, the J gene TRBJ1-6; a possible D gene is TRBD1 (5 bases). V lost 6 bases to trimming and J lost 10 bases, with 19 bases between them. The CDR3 is 15 amino acids. Germline CDR1 is MNHEY and CDR2 is SMNVEV (reference sequence).

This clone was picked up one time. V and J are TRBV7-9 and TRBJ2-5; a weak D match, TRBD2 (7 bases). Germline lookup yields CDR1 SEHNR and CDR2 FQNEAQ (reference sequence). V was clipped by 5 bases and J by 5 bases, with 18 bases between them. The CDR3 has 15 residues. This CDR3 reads CASSQIGGVGETQYF. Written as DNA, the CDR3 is TGTGCCAGCAGCCAAATAGGGGGGGTCGGCGAGACCCAGTACTTC.

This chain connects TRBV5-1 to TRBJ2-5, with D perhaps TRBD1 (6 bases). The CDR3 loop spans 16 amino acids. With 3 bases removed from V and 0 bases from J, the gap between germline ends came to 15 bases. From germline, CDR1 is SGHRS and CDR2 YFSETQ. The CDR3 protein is CASSSKDSLYQETQYF. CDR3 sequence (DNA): TGCGCCAGCAGCTCAAAGGACAGCCTGTACCAAGAGACCCAGTACTTC.

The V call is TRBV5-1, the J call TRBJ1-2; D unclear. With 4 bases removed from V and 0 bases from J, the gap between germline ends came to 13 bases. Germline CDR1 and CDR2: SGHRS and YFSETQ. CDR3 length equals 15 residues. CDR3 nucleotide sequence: TGCGCCAGCAGCGCAAGGAGGGAAGCTAACTATGGCTACACCTTC. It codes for CASSARREANYGYTF.

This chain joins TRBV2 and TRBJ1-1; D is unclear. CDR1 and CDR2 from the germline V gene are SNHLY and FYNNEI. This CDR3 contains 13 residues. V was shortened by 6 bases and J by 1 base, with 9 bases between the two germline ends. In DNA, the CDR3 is TGTGCCAGCAGGGAGTTTGAGAACACTGAAGCTTTCTTT. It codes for CASREFENTEAFF.

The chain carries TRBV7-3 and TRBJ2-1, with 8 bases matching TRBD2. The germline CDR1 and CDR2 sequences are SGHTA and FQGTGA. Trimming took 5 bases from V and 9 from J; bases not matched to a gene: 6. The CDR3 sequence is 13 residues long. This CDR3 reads CASSQGLVSEQFF. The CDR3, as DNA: TGTGCCAGCAGCCAGGGACTAGTGAGTGAGCAGTTCTTC.

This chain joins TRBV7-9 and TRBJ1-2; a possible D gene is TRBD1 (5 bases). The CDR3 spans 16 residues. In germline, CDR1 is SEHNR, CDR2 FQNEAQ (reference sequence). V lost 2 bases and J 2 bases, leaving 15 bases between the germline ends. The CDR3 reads CASSLRAEGTNYGYTF. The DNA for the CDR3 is TGTGCCAGCAGCTTAAGAGCTGAGGGGACGAACTATGGCTACACCTTC.

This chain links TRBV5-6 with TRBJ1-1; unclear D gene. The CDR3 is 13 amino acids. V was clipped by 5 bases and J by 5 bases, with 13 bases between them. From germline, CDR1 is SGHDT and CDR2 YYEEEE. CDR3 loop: CASRTGFGTEAFF. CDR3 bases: TGTGCCAGCAGGACGGGGTTCGGAACTGAAGCTTTCTTT.

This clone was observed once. DNA of the CDR3: TGTGCCAGCAGACGTCTAGGGGCACACAATGAGCAGTTCTTC. This gives the protein CASRRLGAHNEQFF. J is TRBJ2-1 and V is TRBV28, with D maybe TRBD1 (5 bases). The germline gives CDR1 MDHEN, CDR2 SYDVKM. There are 14 residues in the CDR3. V lost 6 bases and J 5 bases, leaving 14 bases between the germline ends. Supplemented by reference TRBV28 and TRBJ2-1, the full variable domain reads DVKVTQSSRYLVKRTGEKVFLECVQDMDHENMFWYRQDPGLGLRLIYFSYDVKMKEKGDIPEGYSVSREKKERFSLILESASTNQTSMYLCASRRLGAHNEQFFGPGTRLTVL.

CDR3 sequence reads: CASSESDGLNYEQYF. The CDR3 DNA sequence: TGCGCCAGCAGTGAGAGTGACGGGCTTAACTACGAGCAGTACTTC. The J gene is TRBJ2-7, the V gene TRBV10-1, with D unclear. CDR1 is WNHNN, CDR2 SYGVQD, per germline (reference sequence). This CDR3 comprises 15 residues. Trimming left V 2 bases short and J 3 bases short, with 14 bases between.

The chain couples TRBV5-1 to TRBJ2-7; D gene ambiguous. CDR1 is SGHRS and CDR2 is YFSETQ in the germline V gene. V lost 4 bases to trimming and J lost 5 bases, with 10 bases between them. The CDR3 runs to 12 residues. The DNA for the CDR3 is TGCGCCAGCAGCGCCGAGTTGAACGAGCAGTACTTC. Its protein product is CASSAELNEQYF.

The CDR3 bases are TGTGCCAGCAGGGGACAGGGCACGAACTATGGCTACACCTTC. Protein product: CASRGQGTNYGYTF. This chain connects TRBV4-2 to TRBJ1-2; the match to TRBD1 covers 9 bases. Germline values: CDR1 LGHNA, CDR2 YNFKEQ. The CDR3 has 14 amino acids. Trimming cost V 6 bases and J 2 bases; bases outside gene matches: 4.

Written as DNA, the CDR3 is TGTGCCAGCACTCCACGGGGGTACTACGAGCAGTACTTC. Its translation is CASTPRGYYEQYF. The chain carries TRBV6-1 and TRBJ2-7; possibly TRBD2 for D (6 bases). There are 13 residues in the CDR3. The V end was cut by 7 bases, the J end by 3 bases, with 13 bases between. Germline loops: CDR1 MNHNS, CDR2 SASEGT.

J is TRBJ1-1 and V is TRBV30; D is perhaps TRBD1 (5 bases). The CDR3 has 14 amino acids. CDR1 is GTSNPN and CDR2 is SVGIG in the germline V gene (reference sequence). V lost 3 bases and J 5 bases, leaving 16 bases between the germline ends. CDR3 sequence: CAWRSGGGGTEAFF. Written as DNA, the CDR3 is TGTGCCTGGAGGTCCGGGGGGGGAGGGACTGAAGCTTTCTTT.